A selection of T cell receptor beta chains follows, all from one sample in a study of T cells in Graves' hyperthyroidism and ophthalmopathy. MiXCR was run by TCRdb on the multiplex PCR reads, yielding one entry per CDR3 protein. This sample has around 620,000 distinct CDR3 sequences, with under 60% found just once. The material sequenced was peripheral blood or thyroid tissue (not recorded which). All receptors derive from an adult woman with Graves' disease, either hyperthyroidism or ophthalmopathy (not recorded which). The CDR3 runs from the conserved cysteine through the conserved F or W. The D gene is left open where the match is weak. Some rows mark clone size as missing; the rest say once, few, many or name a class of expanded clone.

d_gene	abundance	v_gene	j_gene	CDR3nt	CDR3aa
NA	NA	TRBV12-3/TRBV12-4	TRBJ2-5	TGTGCCAGCAGTTCACCCTCCAGGGTATCGAAGACCCAGTACTTC	CASSSPSRVSKTQYF
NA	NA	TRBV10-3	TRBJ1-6	TGTGCTAGACTGCTCAGGGCCGATTCACCCCTCCACTTT	CARLLRADSPLHF
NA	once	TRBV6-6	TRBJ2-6	TGTGCCAGCAGTTATCAGGGAGCGGACGAAGCTTTC	CASSYQGADEAF
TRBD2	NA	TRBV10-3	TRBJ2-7	TGTGCCATGAAACTAGCGCCCGTCTCCTACGAGCAGTACTTC	CAMKLAPVSYEQYF
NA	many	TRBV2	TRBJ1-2	TGTGCCAGCAGAGATCAACAGCTCTATGGCTACACCTTC	CASRDQQLYGYTF
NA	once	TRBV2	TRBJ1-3	TGTGCCAGCAGTTTCGACAGTCGTCCTGGAAACACCATATATTTT	CASSFDSRPGNTIYF
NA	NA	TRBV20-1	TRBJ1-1	TGCAGTGCTAGAGCTGGGGGAGTGGGATCCGGGGACACTGAAGCTTTCTTT	CSARAGGVGSGDTEAFF
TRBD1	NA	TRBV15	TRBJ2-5	TGTGCCACCAGCAGAGATGGCATATTTTCCGGGACAGGGGATGAGACCCAGTACTTC	CATSRDGIFSGTGDETQYF
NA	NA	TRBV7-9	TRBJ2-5	TGTGCCAGCAGCGATCTCCCGGGACACATACAAGAGACCCAGTACTTC	CASSDLPGHIQETQYF
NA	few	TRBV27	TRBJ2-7	TGTGCCAGCAGTTTATCGAGTCAGCTCTACGAGCAGTACTTC	CASSLSSQLYEQYF
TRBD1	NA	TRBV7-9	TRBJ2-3	TGTGCCAGCAGCCCCCCCTTAGGGGGCGGGACAGATACGCAGTATTTT	CASSPPLGGGTDTQYF
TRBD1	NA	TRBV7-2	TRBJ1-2	TGTGCCAGCAGCCGGGACAGGGGCGGCGGCTATGGCTACACCTTC	CASSRDRGGGYGYTF
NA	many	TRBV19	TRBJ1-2	TGTGCCAGTAGTATGAGCCCAGTGGACGGCTACACCTTC	CASSMSPVDGYTF
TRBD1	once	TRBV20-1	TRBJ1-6	TGCAGTGCCCGAGGGACAGGGCAAGTTGCACCCCTCCACTTT	CSARGTGQVAPLHF
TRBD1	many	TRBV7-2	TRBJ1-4	TGTGCCAGCAGCTACAGGGGGCGCGATGAAAAACTGTTTTTT	CASSYRGRDEKLFF
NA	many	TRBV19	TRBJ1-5	TGTGCCAGTTCTTCGCCGGGCCCCTCTGGGAGGCCCCAGCATTTT	CASSSPGPSGRPQHF
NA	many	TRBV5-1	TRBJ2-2	TGCGCCAGCAGCTTGGAGCCGGCTACCGGGGAGCTGTTTTTT	CASSLEPATGELFF
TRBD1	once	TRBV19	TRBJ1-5	TGTGCCAGTACCGTAAACAGGGGGGAAGATCAGCCCCAGCATTTT	CASTVNRGEDQPQHF
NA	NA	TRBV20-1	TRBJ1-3	TGCAGTGCCCCCGACCGTCGCGCAAACACCATATATTTT	CSAPDRRANTIYF
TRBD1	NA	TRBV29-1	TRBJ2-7	TGCAGCGTAGCCGCACCCGGGACAGGGCCTCACGAGCAGTACTTC	CSVAAPGTGPHEQYF
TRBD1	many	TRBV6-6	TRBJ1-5	TGTGCCAGCAGGCAAACAGGGGAAGTTAATCAGCCCCAGCATTTT	CASRQTGEVNQPQHF
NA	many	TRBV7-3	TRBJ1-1	TGTGCCAGCAGCCAAAAGGGTGCACAGGGTACCACTGAAGCTTTCTTT	CASSQKGAQGTTEAFF
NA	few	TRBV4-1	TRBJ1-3	TGCGCCAGCAGCCAGGCCTCTGGAAACACCATATATTTT	CASSQASGNTIYF
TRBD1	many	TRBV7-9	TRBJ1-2	TGTGCCAGCAGCCCGCGGACAGGGGAGGGCTATGGCTACACCTTC	CASSPRTGEGYGYTF
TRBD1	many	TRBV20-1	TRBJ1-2	TGCAGTGCTGCCGGGACAGGAATATATGGCTACACCTTC	CSAAGTGIYGYTF
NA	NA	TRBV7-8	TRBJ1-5	TGTGCCAGCAGCCGCGGGGGAGCCCATAGCAATCAGCCCCAGCATTTT	CASSRGGAHSNQPQHF
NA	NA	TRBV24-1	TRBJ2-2	TGTGCCACCAGTGATTTGACACACACCGGGGAGCTGTTTTTT	CATSDLTHTGELFF
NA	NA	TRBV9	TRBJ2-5	TGTGCCAGCAGCGTGATGGGTCGCATGGACACCTTACGAGAGACCCAGTACTTC	CASSVMGRMDTLRETQYF
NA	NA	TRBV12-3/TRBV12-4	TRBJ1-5	TGTGCCAGCAGTTTCGGGGGGGGAGAGACCCAGCATTTT	CASSFGGGETQHF
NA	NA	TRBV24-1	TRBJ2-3	TGTGCCACCAGTGAGGCGGGGCTTCCGATCACAGATACGCAGTATTTT	CATSEAGLPITDTQYF
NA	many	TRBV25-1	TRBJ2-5	TGTGCCAGCAGTGACGACAGGAGGGGGGAGACCCAGTACTTC	CASSDDRRGETQYF
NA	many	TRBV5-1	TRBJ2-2	TGCGCCAGCAGCTTGGTCGAGGACACCGGGGAGCTGTTTTTT	CASSLVEDTGELFF
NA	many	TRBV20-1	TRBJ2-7	TGCAGTGCTAAAACTATGTACTCCTACGAGCAGTACTTC	CSAKTMYSYEQYF
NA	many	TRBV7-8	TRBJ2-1	TGTGCCAGCAGCTCCCTAACCGCGGTCTCCTACAATGAGCAGTTCTTC	CASSSLTAVSYNEQFF
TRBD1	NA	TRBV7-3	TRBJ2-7	TGCGCCAGCAGCCAAGAGCCGGGACAGTCAGGCGAGCAGTACTTC	CASSQEPGQSGEQYF
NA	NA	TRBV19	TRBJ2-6	TGTGCCACGAAACAGGTTGCCTCTGGGGCCAACGTCCTGACTTTC	CATKQVASGANVLTF
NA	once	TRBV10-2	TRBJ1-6	TGCGCCAACAGTGAGCAGGGTGAGAATTCACCCCTCCACTTT	CANSEQGENSPLHF
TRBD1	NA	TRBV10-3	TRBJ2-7	TGTGCCACCCGGACAGGGGGCGGGAACGAGCAGTACTTC	CATRTGGGNEQYF
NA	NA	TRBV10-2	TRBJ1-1	TGCGCCAGCACTGCAGGGTTGAACACTGAAGCTTTCTTT	CASTAGLNTEAFF
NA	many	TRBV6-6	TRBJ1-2	TGTGCCAGCAGTTATGGCAGGGCGCTACCGGACTATGGCTACACCTTC	CASSYGRALPDYGYTF
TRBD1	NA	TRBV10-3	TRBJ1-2	TGTGCCATCAGCAGGGACAGGGGGCTCTATGGCTACACCTTC	CAISRDRGLYGYTF
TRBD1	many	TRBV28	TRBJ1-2	TGTGCCAGCAGTTCTCCGGGACAGGGGGCGTCTGGCTACACCTTC	CASSSPGQGASGYTF
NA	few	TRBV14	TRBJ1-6	TGTGCCAGCAGCCCCACCGGGACCCGGAATTCACCCCTCCACTTT	CASSPTGTRNSPLHF
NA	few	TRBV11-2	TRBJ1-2	TGTGCCAGCAGCTTAGGCCCAGACATCTATGGCTACACCTTC	CASSLGPDIYGYTF
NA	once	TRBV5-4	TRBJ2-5	TGTGCCAGCGGCCGGGGTACGGACGCAGGGTCGGAGACCCAGTACTTC	CASGRGTDAGSETQYF
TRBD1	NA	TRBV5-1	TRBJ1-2	TGCGCCAGCAGCTTGGGTGTAGGGGGCAACTATGGCTACACCTTC	CASSLGVGGNYGYTF
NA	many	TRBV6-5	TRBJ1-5	TGTGCCAGCAGTTACGGAGGGGAGGATCAGCCCCAGCATTTT	CASSYGGEDQPQHF
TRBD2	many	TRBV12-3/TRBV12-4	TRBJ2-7	TGTGCCAGCAGGTTAGCGGGAGGTCTAGTGGAGCAGTACTTC	CASRLAGGLVEQYF
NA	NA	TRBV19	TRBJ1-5	TGTGCCAGTAGTATAGCAGGGTCTGGCCAGCCCCAGCATTTT	CASSIAGSGQPQHF
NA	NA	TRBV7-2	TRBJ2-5	TGTGCCAGCAGCACTGGTCAAGCTCAAGAGACCCAGTACTTC	CASSTGQAQETQYF
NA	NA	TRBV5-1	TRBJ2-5	TGCGCCAGCAGCTTGGAAGATACGAGGCAAGAGACCCAGTACTTC	CASSLEDTRQETQYF
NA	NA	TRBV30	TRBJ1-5	TGTGCCTGGAAAGGGGAGGCTCAGCCCCAGCATTTT	CAWKGEAQPQHF
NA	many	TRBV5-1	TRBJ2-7	TGCGCCAGCAGCTTGGGAAACGCGCGAGAGCAGTACTTC	CASSLGNAREQYF
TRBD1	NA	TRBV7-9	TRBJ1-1	TGTGCCAGCAGCTCCCGGACAGGGGGCCGATGGAACACTGAAGCTTTCTTT	CASSSRTGGRWNTEAFF
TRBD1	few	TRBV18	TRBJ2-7	TGTGCCAGCTCCGGGACAGGGAGAGCCGAGCAGTACTTC	CASSGTGRAEQYF
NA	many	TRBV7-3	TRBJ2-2	TGTGCCAGCAGCTTAAGGATGGGCGCCGGGGAGCTGTTTTTT	CASSLRMGAGELFF
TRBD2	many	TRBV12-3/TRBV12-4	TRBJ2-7	TGTGCCAGCAGAAGAACTAGCGGACCCTACGAGCAGTACTTC	CASRRTSGPYEQYF
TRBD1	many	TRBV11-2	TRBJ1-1	TGTGCCAGCAGCTTAGTGAGGGGACAGTTTGAAGCTTTCTTT	CASSLVRGQFEAFF